This entry lists 16 T cell receptor beta chains sequenced from one sample in a study of blood T cell repertoires in COVID-19. The protocol was immunoSEQ multiplex PCR, while the TCRdb copy is restricted to in-frame clones and leaves out a portion. Among 130,000 or so clones, roughly 90% were seen once, and the ten largest hold more than 3.5%. The specimen was peripheral blood. The receptors were sampled from a man aged 60-69 years with COVID-19, enrolled during active disease.

The rearrangement uses TRBV7-8 and TRBJ2-7; 9 bases agree with TRBD2. Germline-derived CDR1 and CDR2 are SGHVS and FQNEAQ. The ends lost 1 base at V and 1 base at J; junction bases unmatched: 2. The CDR3 is made up of 15 amino acids. CDR3 amino acids: CASSLGSGGSYEQYF. The CDR3 nucleotides read TGTGCCAGCAGCTTAGGTAGCGGGGGTTCCTACGAGCAGTACTTC.

This clone has more than one count but fewer than ten. The chain has TRBV15 and TRBJ1-2, with a tentative D call TRBD1 (5 bases). Trimming shortened V by 2 bases and J by 2 bases, and 9 bases separated the two germline ends. Germline V CDR1 and CDR2: LNHNV, YYDKDF (reference sequence). CDR3 size: 14 residues. The CDR3: CATSRIQGNYGYTF. The CDR3 DNA sequence: TGTGCCACCAGCAGAATCCAGGGCAACTATGGCTACACCTTC.

This chain connects TRBV3-1 (or the pseudogene TRBV3-2) to TRBJ1-2; possible D gene TRBD1, 5 bases. Trimming stripped 0 bases from V and 4 bases from J, with 15 bases between. The length of the CDR3 is 16 residues. Per germline, CDR1 LGHDT and CDR2 YNNKEL (reference sequence). The CDR3, as DNA: TGTGCCAGCAGCCAAGATGTTGACGACAGCATCTATGGCTACACCTTC. Protein: CASSQDVDDSIYGYTF.

The chain employs TRBV13 and TRBJ2-3; perhaps TRBD1 as D (6 bases). V was clipped by 6 bases and J by 1 base, with 11 bases between them. There are 14 residues in the CDR3. From germline, CDR1 is PRHDT and CDR2 FYEKMQ (reference sequence). The CDR3 bases are TGTGCCAGCAGGATAGGACAGCGCACAGATACGCAGTATTTT. Protein sequence: CASRIGQRTDTQYF.

V usage is TRBV5-7 and J usage is TRBJ2-4; TRBD1 matches 7 bases. TRBV5-7 falls under the ORF class, with uncertain function. The CDR3 is made up of 19 amino acids. The J segment lost 3 bases and the V segment lost 5 bases, leaving 20 bases of the junction unmatched. The CDR3 DNA is TGTGCCAGCAGTTCAGGGGGTCTAAAGGGGACGGTAGGCAAAAACATTCAGTACTTC. Translated, it gives CASSSGGLKGTVGKNIQYF.

This clone was recorded only once. V usage is TRBV7-9 and J usage is TRBJ1-1; possibly TRBD1 for D (5 bases). The CDR3 runs 16 residues. Looked up from germline, CDR1 is SEHNR and CDR2 is FQNEAQ (reference sequence). V lost 10 bases to trimming and J lost 5 bases, with 26 bases between them. CDR3 DNA: TGTGCCATAAGGGCGCCAGGGACTGAAGGGTGGACTGAAGCTTTCTTT. It specifies CAIRAPGTEGWTEAFF.

V gene TRBV3-1 (or the pseudogene TRBV3-2) combines with J gene TRBJ1-6; D may be TRBD1 (5 bases). V lost 5 bases to trimming and J lost 9 bases, with 17 bases between them. Germline V gives CDR1 LGHDT, CDR2 YNNKEL (reference sequence). This CDR3 is built from 15 residues. CDR3: CASSERGVRSSPLHF. CDR3 sequence (DNA): TGTGCCAGCAGCGAAAGGGGTGTGAGGAGTTCACCCCTCCACTTT.

V and J are TRBV19 and TRBJ1-5, with D unresolved. This CDR3 has 15 amino acids. Germline values: CDR1 LNHDA, CDR2 SQIVND (reference sequence). V lost 0 bases, J lost 1 base, and 7 bases lay in between. CDR3 DNA: TGTGCCAGTAGTATAGATCCGACAAGCAATCAGCCCCAGCATTTT. Protein sequence: CASSIDPTSNQPQHF.

The gene calls are TRBV27 and TRBJ2-4; weak D call: TRBD2 (5 bases). Germline V gene sequence: CDR1 MNHEY, CDR2 SMNVEV (reference sequence). The CDR3 runs 17 residues. Between the trimmed V and J ends, which lost 0 bases and 3 bases, there was a span of 15 bases. In DNA form, the CDR3 reads TGTGCCAGCAGTTTATCGAAAAGGGATAGCGACAAAAACATTCAGTACTTC. Translated, it gives CASSLSKRDSDKNIQYF.

J is TRBJ1-4 and V is TRBV19; tentatively, D is TRBD1 (5 bases). In germline, CDR1 is LNHDA, CDR2 SQIVND (reference sequence). This CDR3 is 14 amino acids long. Trimming took 4 bases from V and 0 from J, leaving 6 bases between them. In nucleotides, the CDR3 is TGTGCCAGTAGTACACAGGCAACTAATGAAAAACTGTTTTTT. It is translated as CASSTQATNEKLFF.

J is TRBJ1-2 and V is TRBV28; possible D gene TRBD1, 5 bases. The CDR3 contains 14 residues. The V gene's germline CDR1 is MDHEN and CDR2 SYDVKM. Trimming took off 5 bases at V and 7 bases at J, with 17 bases between the two ends. CDR3 loop: CASSVDSRSAGYTF. CDR3 bases: TGTGCCAGCAGTGTCGACAGCCGATCGGCTGGCTACACCTTC.

V gene TRBV5-1 combines with J gene TRBJ2-2, with a weak D call TRBD2 (6 bases). Trimming took off 7 bases at V and 0 bases at J, with 10 bases between the two ends. In germline, CDR1 is SGHRS, CDR2 YFSETQ. The CDR3 length is 14 residues. The CDR3 spells CASRGSANTGELFF. CDR3 DNA: TGCGCCAGCCGGGGGTCCGCGAACACCGGGGAGCTGTTTTTT.

V gene TRBV21-1 combines with J gene TRBJ2-1; the table's D call, TRBD2, was not checked against the DNA. TRBV21-1 is termed a pseudogene. CDR3 size: 13 residues. CDR3: CASSKGRRHEQFF. The CDR3 nucleotides read TGTGCCAGCAGCAAAGGCCGGAGGCATGAGCAGTTCTTC.

In this sample, this clone turned up a few times. The chain employs TRBV3-1 (or the pseudogene TRBV3-2) and TRBJ1-1; TRBD1 aligns across 10 bases. CDR3 length: 15 residues. V lost 7 bases, J lost 6 bases, and 11 bases stayed unmatched. Germline V gives CDR1 LGHDT, CDR2 YNNKEL (reference sequence). For the CDR3, the DNA is TGTGCCAGCATCCTGACAGGGGGCCTTATTTCTGAAGCTTTCTTT. Its translation is CASILTGGLISEAFF.

The chain carries TRBV4-2 and TRBJ2-4; tentatively, D is TRBD2 (6 bases). V shed 0 bases and J shed 7 bases, with 19 bases lying between them. Germline V gene sequence: CDR1 LGHNA, CDR2 YNFKEQ. The CDR3 runs 17 residues. The CDR3 reads CASSQDVITSIPNIQYF. The CDR3 DNA follows: TGTGCCAGCAGCCAAGATGTCATCACTAGCATTCCGAACATTCAGTACTTC.

The gene calls are TRBV4-2 and TRBJ1-1, with 7 positions matching TRBD1. The V gene end was trimmed by 4 bases and the J gene end by 0 bases; junction bases not matched to a gene: 5. The CDR3 extends over 15 amino acids. The germline gives CDR1 LGHNA, CDR2 YNFKEQ. The CDR3 sequence is CASSPRGTVNTEAFF. CDR3 in DNA: TGTGCCAGCAGCCCGCGAGGGACAGTGAACACTGAAGCTTTCTTT.